The 20 T cell receptor beta chains listed next were all sequenced from one sample in a study of blood T cell repertoires in COVID-19. Data came from immunoSEQ multiplex PCR; TCRdb stores just in-frame clones and leaves some out. The sample carries about 390,000 clones, 87% recorded once. The source material was peripheral blood. The receptors were sampled from a woman in her sixties with COVID-19, enrolled during active disease.

This clone was detected many times. The chain has TRBV18 and TRBJ1-1, with D uncertain. In germline, CDR1 is KGHSH, CDR2 LQKENI. Trimming pared 3 bases from V and 5 bases from J, leaving 16 bases between. The CDR3 has 15 residues. The CDR3 loop reads CASSPRRGGWTEAFF. Written as DNA, the CDR3 is TGTGCCAGCTCACCTAGACGGGGAGGATGGACTGAAGCTTTCTTT.

The genes are TRBV6-6 and TRBJ2-7, with D unresolved. The CDR3 contains 16 residues. The V and J ends lost 5 bases and 2 bases respectively, with 19 bases between them. Looked up from germline, CDR1 is MNHNY and CDR2 is SVGAGI (reference sequence). The CDR3 sequence: CASSTSGQAPTYEQYF. The CDR3 DNA reads TGTGCCAGCAGTACCTCTGGGCAGGCGCCGACCTACGAGCAGTACTTC.

J is TRBJ1-1 and V is TRBV10-3; D uncertain. There are 13 residues in the CDR3. V was trimmed by 5 bases and J by 1 base, leaving 8 bases between them. Germline loops: CDR1 ENHRY, CDR2 SYGVKD. This CDR3 is CAISREQNTEAFF. Written as DNA, the CDR3 is TGTGCCATCAGTCGGGAACAGAACACTGAAGCTTTCTTT.

As regards this clone: The junction departs from germline at one end; a sequencing error may be responsible. CDR3 coding DNA: TGTGCCAGCAGCCCCCGGGACACACAGTTC. The encoded protein is CASSPRDTQF. The rearrangement links TRBV5-8 to TRBJ2-7; D may be TRBD1 (6 bases). This CDR3 has 10 amino acids. Per germline, CDR1 SGHTS and CDR2 YDEGEE.

The chain links TRBV29-1 to TRBJ2-1; 7 nucleotides match TRBD1. The CDR3 is 15 residues long. CDR1 and CDR2 from the germline V gene are SQVTM and ANQGSEA. With V trimmed by 5 bases and J by 0 bases, 7 bases remained unmatched. The CDR3 nucleotides are TGCAGCGTTAAGGGGGCGGCGAACTCCTACAATGAGCAGTTCTTC. Protein sequence: CSVKGAANSYNEQFF.

The V call is TRBV10-2, the J call TRBJ2-1; TRBD1 aligns across 9 bases. The germline V gene encodes CDR1 WSHSY and CDR2 SAAADI. V was pared by 6 bases and J by 1 base, with 4 bases of the junction left unmatched. The CDR3 loop spans 15 amino acids. For the CDR3, the DNA is TGCGCCAGCAGCGGACAGGGGAGGTCCTACAATGAGCAGTTCTTC. It codes for CASSGQGRSYNEQFF.

The chain combines TRBV9 with TRBJ1-2, with D perhaps matching TRBD1 (5 bases). Germline CDR1 and CDR2: SGDLS and YYNGEE. The CDR3 sequence is 15 residues long. The ends were cut back, 4 bases at V and 0 bases at J, with 13 bases in the middle. CDR3 in DNA: TGTGCCAGCAGCACAGACAGTCCCCCTAACTATGGCTACACCTTC. Residues: CASSTDSPPNYGYTF.

The chain is built from TRBV10-3 and TRBJ2-7; 9 bases fit TRBD1. The CDR3 spans 13 residues. The V gene's germline CDR1 is ENHRY and CDR2 SYGVKD. The junction had 4 bases not matched to a gene; V was cut back by 6 bases and J by 4 bases. The CDR3 is CAIRDGQGYEQYF. CDR3 sequence (DNA): TGTGCCATCAGGGACGGACAGGGGTACGAGCAGTACTTC.

The J gene is TRBJ2-5, the V gene TRBV18, with 8 bases aligning to TRBD2. CDR1 KGHSH and CDR2 LQKENI come from the germline V gene. The CDR3 consists of 15 residues. J gave up 2 bases and V 1 base, and 3 bases lay outside the gene matches. Here the CDR3 DNA reads TGTGCCAGCTCACCACGTGGGACTAGACAAGAGACCCAGTACTTC. It specifies CASSPRGTRQETQYF. Full variable domain (rest looked up from reference TRBV18 and TRBJ2-5): NAGVMQNPRHLVRRRGQEARLRCSPMKGHSHVYWYRQLPEEGLKFMVYLQKENIIDESGMPKERFSAEFPKEGPSILRIQQVVRGDSAAYFCASSPRGTRQETQYFGPGTRLLVL.

This chain links TRBV11-2 with TRBJ1-6; D call uncertain. The CDR3 extends over 12 amino acids. CDR1 SGHAT and CDR2 FQNNGV come from the germline V gene. Deletions cut 5 bases from V and 8 bases from J, with 7 bases between. CDR3 nucleotide sequence: TGTGCCAGCAGCCCCCTTCATTCACCCCTCCACTTT. Protein: CASSPLHSPLHF. Supplemented by reference TRBV11-2 and TRBJ1-6, the full variable domain reads EAGVAQSPRYKIIEKRQSVAFWCNPISGHATLYWYQQILGQGPKLLIQFQNNGVVDDSQLPKDRFSAERLKGVDSTLKIQPAKLEDSAVYLCASSPLHSPLHFGNGTRLTVT.

The V call is TRBV11-1, the J call TRBJ1-3, with TRBD1 as a possible D gene (6 bases). CDR3 size: 16 residues. The ends were cut back, 5 bases at V and 0 bases at J, with 14 bases in the middle. Germline CDR1 reads SGHAT; CDR2 reads FQDESV (reference sequence). The CDR3 nucleotides are TGTGCCAGCAGCAAATGGGACACCAGCTCTGGAAACACCATATATTTT. Residues: CASSKWDTSSGNTIYF. Full variable domain (outside the CDR3, taken from reference TRBV11-1 and TRBJ1-3): EAEVAQSPRYKITEKSQAVAFWCDPISGHATLYWYRQILGQGPELLVQFQDESVVDDSQLPKDRFSAERLKGVDSTLKIQPAELGDSAMYLCASSKWDTSSGNTIYFGEGSWLTVV.

V gene TRBV19 combines with J gene TRBJ2-7, with D unresolved. The germline V gene encodes CDR1 LNHDA and CDR2 SQIVND (reference sequence). V gave up 1 base and J gave up 5 bases, with 6 bases separating them. The CDR3 is 12 residues long. The CDR3 DNA reads TGTGCCAGTAGTATAGTAGTCCACGAGCAGTACTTC. Translated, it gives CASSIVVHEQYF.

The sample holds one count of this clone. The V gene is TRBV12-3 or TRBV12-4, the J gene TRBJ2-7, with a tentative D call TRBD2 (5 bases). This CDR3 comprises 13 residues. V lost 2 bases and J lost 2, with 7 bases in between. In DNA, the CDR3 is TGTGCCAGCAGTTTACCGGGGACCTACGAGCAGTACTTC. The encoded protein is CASSLPGTYEQYF.

The chain carries TRBV7-3 and TRBJ1-2; 9 nucleotides match TRBD1. This CDR3 region has 15 residues. Losses at the gene ends were 6 bases for V and 7 bases for J; bases not matched to a gene: 12. Per the germline V gene, CDR1 is SGHTA and CDR2 is FQGTGA. Here the CDR3 DNA reads TGTGCCAGCAGTCCAACAGGGGACAGGGCCTTTGGCTACACCTTC. Translating gives CASSPTGDRAFGYTF.

V is TRBV11-2 and J is TRBJ1-3; D is undetermined. With 5 bases removed from V and 5 bases from J, the gap between germline ends came to 13 bases. The germline V gene encodes CDR1 SGHAT and CDR2 FQNNGV. This CDR3 has 14 amino acids. The CDR3: CASSTPGWRNTIYF. Written as DNA, the CDR3 is TGTGCCAGCAGCACCCCAGGATGGAGAAACACCATATATTTT.

This rearrangement joins TRBV6-5 to TRBJ2-7; tentatively, D is TRBD1 (5 bases). The CDR3 contains 14 residues. Germline V gives CDR1 MNHEY, CDR2 SVGAGI. V lost 2 bases to trimming and J lost 3 bases, with 11 bases between them. The CDR3 is CASSYLRTIYEQYF. CDR3 sequence (DNA): TGTGCCAGCAGTTACCTCCGGACAATCTACGAGCAGTACTTC.

This clone was found once. The CDR3 region is CASSLADQPQHF. The CDR3 DNA reads TGCGCCAGCAGCTTGGCCGATCAGCCCCAGCATTTT. The chain joins TRBV5-1 to TRBJ1-5; D is ambiguous. Germline lookup yields CDR1 SGHRS and CDR2 YFSETQ. This CDR3 comprises 12 residues. Trimming cost V 0 bases and J 5 bases, with 3 bases left between them.

V usage is TRBV10-3 and J usage is TRBJ1-4, with 7 bases identical to TRBD1. The CDR3 extends over 14 amino acids. The V segment lost 4 bases and the J segment 8 bases; nucleotides outside the gene matches: 7. CDR1 and CDR2 from the germline V gene are ENHRY and SYGVKD. The CDR3 loop is CAISGGDRLEKLFF. CDR3 nucleotides: TGTGCCATCAGTGGTGGGGACAGATTAGAAAAACTGTTTTTT.

This chain joins TRBV5-6 and TRBJ2-5; 9 nucleotides line up with TRBD1. The V segment lost 4 bases and the J segment 6 bases; nucleotides outside the gene matches: 7. From germline, CDR1 is SGHDT and CDR2 YYEEEE. The CDR3 loop spans 14 amino acids. CDR3 DNA: TGTGCCAGCAGCATACGACAGGGGGTGAAGACCCAGTACTTC. Translated, it gives CASSIRQGVKTQYF. Based on the CDR3 plus reference TRBV5-6 and TRBJ2-5, the full variable domain is DAGVTQSPTHLIKTRGQQVTLRCSPKSGHDTVSWYQQALGQGPQFIFQYYEEEERQRGNFPDRFSGHQFPNYSSELNVNALLLGDSALYLCASSIRQGVKTQYFGPGTRLLVL.

In DNA, the CDR3 is TGTGCCAGCAGTTTCCGGTCGGGGGGGCTTGAGACCCAGTACTTC. Residues: CASSFRSGGLETQYF. The chain joins TRBV27 to TRBJ2-5; 8 nucleotides match TRBD2. The V and J ends lost 3 bases and 5 bases, in that order; junction bases with no gene match: 8. Germline values: CDR1 MNHEY, CDR2 SMNVEV (reference sequence). The CDR3 is made up of 15 amino acids.